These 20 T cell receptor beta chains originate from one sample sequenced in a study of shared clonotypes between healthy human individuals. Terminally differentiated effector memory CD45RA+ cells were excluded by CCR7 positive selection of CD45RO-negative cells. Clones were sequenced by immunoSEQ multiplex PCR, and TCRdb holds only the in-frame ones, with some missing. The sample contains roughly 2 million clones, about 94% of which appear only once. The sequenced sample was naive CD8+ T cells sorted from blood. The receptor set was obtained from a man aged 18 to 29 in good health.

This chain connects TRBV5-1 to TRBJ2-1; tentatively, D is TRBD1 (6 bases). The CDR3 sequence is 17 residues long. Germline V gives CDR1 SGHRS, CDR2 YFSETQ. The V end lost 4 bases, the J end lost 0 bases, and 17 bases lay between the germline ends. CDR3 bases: TGCGCCAGCAGCCAGGGGTGGGACCGGGGCTCCTACAATGAGCAGTTCTTC. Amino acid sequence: CASSQGWDRGSYNEQFF.

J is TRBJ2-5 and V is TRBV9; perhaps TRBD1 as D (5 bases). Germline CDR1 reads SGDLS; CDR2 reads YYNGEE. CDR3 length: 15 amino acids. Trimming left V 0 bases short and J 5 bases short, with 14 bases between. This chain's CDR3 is CASSVAAGPGETQYF. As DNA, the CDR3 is TGTGCCAGCAGCGTAGCTGCAGGGCCCGGGGAGACCCAGTACTTC. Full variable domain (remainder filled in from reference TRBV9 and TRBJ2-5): DSGVTQTPKHLITATGQRVTLRCSPRSGDLSVYWYQQSLDQGLQFLIQYYNGEERAKGNILERFSAQQFPDLHSELNLSSLELGDSALYFCASSVAAGPGETQYFGPGTRLLVL.

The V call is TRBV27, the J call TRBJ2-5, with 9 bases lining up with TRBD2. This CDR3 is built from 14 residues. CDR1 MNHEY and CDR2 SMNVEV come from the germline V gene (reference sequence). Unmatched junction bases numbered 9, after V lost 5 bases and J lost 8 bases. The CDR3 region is CASSTRGGKVTQYF. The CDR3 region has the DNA TGTGCCAGCAGTACGCGGGGGGGCAAAGTTACCCAGTACTTC.

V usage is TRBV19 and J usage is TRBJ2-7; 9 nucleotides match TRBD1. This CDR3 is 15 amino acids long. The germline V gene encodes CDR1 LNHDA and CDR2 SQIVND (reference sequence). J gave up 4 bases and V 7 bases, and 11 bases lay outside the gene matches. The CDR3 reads CASTTGTGSRYEQYF. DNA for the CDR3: TGTGCCAGTACCACCGGGACAGGGTCTCGGTACGAGCAGTACTTC.

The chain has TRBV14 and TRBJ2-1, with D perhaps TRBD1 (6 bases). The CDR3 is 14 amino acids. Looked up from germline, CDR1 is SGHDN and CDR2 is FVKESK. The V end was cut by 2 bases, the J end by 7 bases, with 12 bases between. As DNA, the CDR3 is TGTGCCAGCAGCCAAAGGGGGTCCCTTAATGAGCAGTTCTTC. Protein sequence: CASSQRGSLNEQFF. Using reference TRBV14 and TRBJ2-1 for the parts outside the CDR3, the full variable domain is EAGVTQFPSHSVIEKGQTVTLRCDPISGHDNLYWYRRVMGKEIKFLLHFVKESKQDESGMPNNRFLAERTGGTYSTLKVQPAELEDSGVYFCASSQRGSLNEQFFGPGTRLTVL.

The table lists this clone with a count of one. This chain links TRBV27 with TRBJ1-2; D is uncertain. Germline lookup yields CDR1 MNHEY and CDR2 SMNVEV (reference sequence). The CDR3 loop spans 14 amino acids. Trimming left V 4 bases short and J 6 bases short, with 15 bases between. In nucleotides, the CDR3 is TGTGCCAGCAGTTCCGATCACGCTAGGGATGGCTACACCTTC. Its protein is CASSSDHARDGYTF.

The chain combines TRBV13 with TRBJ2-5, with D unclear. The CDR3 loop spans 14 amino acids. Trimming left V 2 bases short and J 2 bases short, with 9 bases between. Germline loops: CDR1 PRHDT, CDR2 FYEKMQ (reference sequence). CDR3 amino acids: CASSLRHQQETQYF. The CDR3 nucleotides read TGTGCCAGCAGCTTAAGGCACCAACAAGAGACCCAGTACTTC.

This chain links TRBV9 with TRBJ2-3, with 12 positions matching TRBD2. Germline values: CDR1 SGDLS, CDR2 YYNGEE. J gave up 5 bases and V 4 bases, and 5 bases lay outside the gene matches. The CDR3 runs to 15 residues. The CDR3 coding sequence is TGTGCCAGCAGCCCTTGGGGACTAGCGGGAGATACGCAGTATTTT. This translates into CASSPWGLAGDTQYF.

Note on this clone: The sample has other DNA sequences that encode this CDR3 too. The CDR3 sequence is CASSVVGTSGNEQFF. CDR3 in DNA: TGTGCCAGCAGCGTAGTCGGAACTAGCGGGAATGAGCAGTTCTTC. The chain is built from TRBV9 and TRBJ2-1; 9 bases align to TRBD2. Germline V gene data show CDR1 as SGDLS and CDR2 as YYNGEE. The CDR3 runs 15 residues. Unmatched junction bases numbered 5, after V lost 0 bases and J lost 7 bases.

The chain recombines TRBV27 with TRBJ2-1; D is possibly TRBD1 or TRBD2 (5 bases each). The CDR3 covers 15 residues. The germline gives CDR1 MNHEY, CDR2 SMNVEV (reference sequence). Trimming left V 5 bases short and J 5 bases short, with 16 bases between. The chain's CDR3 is CASSLRDGRNNEQFF. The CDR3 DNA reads TGTGCCAGCAGTCTCCGGGACGGCCGGAACAATGAGCAGTTCTTC.

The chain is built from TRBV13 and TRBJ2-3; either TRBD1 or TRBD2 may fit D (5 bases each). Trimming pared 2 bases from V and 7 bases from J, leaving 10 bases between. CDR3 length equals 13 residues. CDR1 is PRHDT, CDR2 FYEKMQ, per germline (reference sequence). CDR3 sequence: CASSLQGRNTQYF. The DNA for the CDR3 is TGTGCCAGCAGCTTACAGGGACGGAATACGCAGTATTTT.

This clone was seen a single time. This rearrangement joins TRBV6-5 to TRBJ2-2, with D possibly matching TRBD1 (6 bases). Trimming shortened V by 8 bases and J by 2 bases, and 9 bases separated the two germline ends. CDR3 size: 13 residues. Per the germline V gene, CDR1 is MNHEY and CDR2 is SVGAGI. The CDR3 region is CASLDSNTGELFF. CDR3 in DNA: TGTGCCAGCCTGGACAGCAACACCGGGGAGCTGTTTTTT.

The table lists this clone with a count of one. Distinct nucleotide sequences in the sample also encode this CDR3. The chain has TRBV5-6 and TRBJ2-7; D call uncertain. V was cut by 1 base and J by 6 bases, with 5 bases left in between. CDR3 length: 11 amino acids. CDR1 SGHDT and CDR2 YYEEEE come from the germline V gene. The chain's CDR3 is CASSLSSEQYF. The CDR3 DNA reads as TGTGCCAGCAGCTTGTCAAGCGAGCAGTACTTC.

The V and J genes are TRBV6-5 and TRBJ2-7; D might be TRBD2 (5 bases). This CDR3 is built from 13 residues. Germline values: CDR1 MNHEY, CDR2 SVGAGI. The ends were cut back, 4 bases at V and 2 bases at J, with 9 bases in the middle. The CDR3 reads CASSFGETYEQYF. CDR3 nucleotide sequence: TGTGCCAGCAGTTTCGGGGAAACCTACGAGCAGTACTTC.

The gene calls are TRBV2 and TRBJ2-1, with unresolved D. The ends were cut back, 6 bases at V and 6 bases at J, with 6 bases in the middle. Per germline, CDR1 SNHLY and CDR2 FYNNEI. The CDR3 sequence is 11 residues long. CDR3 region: CASRGPNEQFF. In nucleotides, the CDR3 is TGTGCCAGCAGGGGCCCCAATGAGCAGTTCTTC.

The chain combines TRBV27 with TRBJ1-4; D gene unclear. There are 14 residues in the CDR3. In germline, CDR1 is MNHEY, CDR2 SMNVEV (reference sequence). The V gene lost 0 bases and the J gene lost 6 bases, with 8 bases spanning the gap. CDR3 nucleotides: TGTGCCAGCAGTTTATCAGGGTTGGATGAAAAACTGTTTTTT. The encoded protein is CASSLSGLDEKLFF. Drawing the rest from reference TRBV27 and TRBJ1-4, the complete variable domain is EAQVTQNPRYLITVTGKKLTVTCSQNMNHEYMSWYRQDPGLGLRQIYYSMNVEVTDKGDVPEGYKVSRKEKRNFPLILESPSPNQTSLYFCASSLSGLDEKLFFGSGTQLSVL.

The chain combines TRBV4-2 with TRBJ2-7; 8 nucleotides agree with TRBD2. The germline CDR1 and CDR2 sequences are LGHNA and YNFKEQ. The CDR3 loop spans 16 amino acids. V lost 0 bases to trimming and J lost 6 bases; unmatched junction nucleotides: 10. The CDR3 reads CASSQDPIGGAIEQYF. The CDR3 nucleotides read TGTGCCAGCAGCCAAGATCCTATCGGGGGGGCCATCGAGCAGTACTTC.

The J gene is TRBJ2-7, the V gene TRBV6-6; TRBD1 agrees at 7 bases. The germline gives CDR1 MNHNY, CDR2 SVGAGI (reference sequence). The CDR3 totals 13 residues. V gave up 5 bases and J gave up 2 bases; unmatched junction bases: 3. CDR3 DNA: TGTGCCAGCAGTCAGGGGGTCGCCTACGAGCAGTACTTC. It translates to CASSQGVAYEQYF.

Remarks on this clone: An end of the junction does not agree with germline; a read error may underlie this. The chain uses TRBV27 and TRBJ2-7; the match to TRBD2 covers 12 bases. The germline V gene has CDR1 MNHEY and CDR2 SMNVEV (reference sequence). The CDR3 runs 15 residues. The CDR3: CASSFLTSGGPDKHF. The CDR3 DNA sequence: TGTGCCAGCAGTTTCCTGACTAGCGGGGGCCCCGACAAGCACTTC.

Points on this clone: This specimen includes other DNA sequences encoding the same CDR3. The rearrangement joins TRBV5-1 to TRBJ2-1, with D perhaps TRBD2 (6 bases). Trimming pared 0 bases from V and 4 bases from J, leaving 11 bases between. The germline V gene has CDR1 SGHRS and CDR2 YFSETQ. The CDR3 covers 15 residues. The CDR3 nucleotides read TGCGCCAGCAGCTTGGCCGGGGGATTATACAATGAGCAGTTCTTC. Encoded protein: CASSLAGGLYNEQFF.